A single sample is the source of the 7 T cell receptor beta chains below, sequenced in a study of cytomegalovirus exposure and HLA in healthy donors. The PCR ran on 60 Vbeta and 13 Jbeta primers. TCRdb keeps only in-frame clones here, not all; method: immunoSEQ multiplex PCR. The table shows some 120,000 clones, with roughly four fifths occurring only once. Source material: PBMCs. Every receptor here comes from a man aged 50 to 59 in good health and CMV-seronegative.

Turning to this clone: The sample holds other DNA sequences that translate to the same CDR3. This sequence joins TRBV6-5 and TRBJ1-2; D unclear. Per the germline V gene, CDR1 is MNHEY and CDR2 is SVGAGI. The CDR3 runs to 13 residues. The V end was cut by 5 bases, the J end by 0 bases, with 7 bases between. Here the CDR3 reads CASSPGANYGYTF. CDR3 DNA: TGTGCCAGCAGTCCCGGAGCTAACTATGGCTACACCTTC.

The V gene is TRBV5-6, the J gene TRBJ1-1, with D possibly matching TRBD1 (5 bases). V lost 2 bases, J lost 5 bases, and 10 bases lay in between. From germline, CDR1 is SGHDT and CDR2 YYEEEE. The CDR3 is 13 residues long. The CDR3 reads CASSFQGATEAFF. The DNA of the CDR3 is TGTGCCAGCAGCTTCCAGGGTGCGACTGAAGCTTTCTTT.

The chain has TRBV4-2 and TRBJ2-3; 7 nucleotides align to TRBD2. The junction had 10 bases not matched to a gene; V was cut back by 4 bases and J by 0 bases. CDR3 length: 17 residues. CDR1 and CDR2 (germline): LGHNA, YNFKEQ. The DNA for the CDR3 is TGTGCCAGCAGCCGATGGCTAGCGGTTTCTAGCACAGATACGCAGTATTTT. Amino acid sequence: CASSRWLAVSSTDTQYF.

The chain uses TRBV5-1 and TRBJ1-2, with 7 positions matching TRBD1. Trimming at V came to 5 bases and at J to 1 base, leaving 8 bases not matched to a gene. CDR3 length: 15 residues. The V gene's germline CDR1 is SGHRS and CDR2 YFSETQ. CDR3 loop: CASRQAGTVNYGYTF. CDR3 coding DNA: TGCGCCAGCAGACAGGCCGGGACAGTTAACTATGGCTACACCTTC.

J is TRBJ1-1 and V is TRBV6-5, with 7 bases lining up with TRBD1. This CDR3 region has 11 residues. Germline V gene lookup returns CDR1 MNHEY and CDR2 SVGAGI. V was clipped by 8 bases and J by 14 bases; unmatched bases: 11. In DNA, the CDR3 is TGTGCCAGCGCACGGGGGACAGCCTTCTTCTTT. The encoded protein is CASARGTAFFF.

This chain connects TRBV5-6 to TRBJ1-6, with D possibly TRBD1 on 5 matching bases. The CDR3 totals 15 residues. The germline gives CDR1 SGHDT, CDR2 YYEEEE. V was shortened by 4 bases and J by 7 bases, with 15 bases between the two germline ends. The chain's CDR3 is CASSPAQGLNSPLHF. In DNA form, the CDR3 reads TGTGCCAGCAGCCCGGCCCAGGGATTGAATTCACCCCTCCACTTT.

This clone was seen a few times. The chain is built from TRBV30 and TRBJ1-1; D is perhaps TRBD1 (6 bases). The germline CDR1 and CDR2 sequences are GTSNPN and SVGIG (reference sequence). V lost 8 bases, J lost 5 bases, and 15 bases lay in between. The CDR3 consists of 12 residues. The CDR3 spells CALHRARTEAFF. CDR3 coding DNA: TGTGCCCTACACAGGGCGAGGACTGAAGCTTTCTTT.